The 6 T cell receptor beta chains given below trace back to one sample, sequenced in a study of T cell clusters in autoimmune cytopenias. One tube held mixed TRB-A and TRB-B primer pools for touch-down PCR. After re-calling the multiplex PCR reads, TCRdb lists one entry per CDR3 protein, DNA absent. This sample's clone table lists some 11,000 distinct CDR3 sequences. Roughly 38,000 genome equivalents of blood DNA were amplified for TRB. The same data also went into a second study, on T cell repertoires in aging, cancer and after chemotherapy.

The sample consisted of peripheral blood. These receptors all come from a human donor in good health.

The chain recombines TRBV5-1 with TRBJ1-1. The CDR3 runs 12 residues. Per the germline V gene, CDR1 is SGHRS and CDR2 is YFSETQ. This CDR3 reads CASSSSNTEAFF. The whole variable domain, filled in from reference TRBV5-1 and TRBJ1-1, reads KAGVTQTPRYLIKTRGQQVTLSCSPISGHRSVSWYQQTPGQGLQFLFEYFSETQRNKGNFPGRFSGRQFSNSRSEMNVSTLELGDSALYLCASSSSNTEAFFGQGTRLTVV.

This clonotype shows up as medium-sized (0.01 to 0.1%) by frequency. The rearrangement links TRBV19 to TRBJ2-2; checking the TCRdb D call of TRBD2 is not possible without DNA. Germline CDR1 reads LNHDA; CDR2 reads SQIVND (reference sequence). This CDR3 region has 15 residues. This CDR3 reads CASSKGRGYTGELFF.

The gene calls are TRBV4-2 and TRBJ1-5. CDR1 and CDR2 (germline): LGHNA, YNFKEQ. The CDR3 extends over 14 amino acids. The CDR3 here is CASSQEGREEPQHF.

Measured by frequency, this clonotype is medium-sized. The chain couples TRBV7-9 to TRBJ1-2; TCRdb's D call of TRBD1 is untestable without DNA. The CDR3 loop spans 15 amino acids. Germline-derived CDR1 and CDR2 are SEHNR and FQNEAQ (reference sequence). The CDR3 is CASSSDVGPNYGYTF. Drawing the rest from reference TRBV7-9 and TRBJ1-2, the complete variable domain is DTGVSQNPRHKITKRGQNVTFRCDPISEHNRLYWYRQTLGQGPEFLTYFQNEAQLEKSRLLSDRFSAERPKGSFSTLEIQRTEQGDSAMYLCASSSDVGPNYGYTFGSGTRLTVV.

This clonotype is medium-sized by frequency. The chain recombines TRBV6-5 with TRBJ1-6. This CDR3 spans 15 amino acids. Germline CDR1 reads MNHEY; CDR2 reads SVGAGI. The CDR3 reads CASSYDWSYNSPLHF.

The chain has TRBV7-2 and TRBJ2-1; as DNA is missing, the TRBD2 call by TCRdb cannot be tested. CDR1 SGHTA and CDR2 FQGNSA come from the germline V gene. The CDR3 is made up of 13 amino acids. The CDR3 here is CASLAGGHNEQFF.